The 8 T cell receptor beta chains given below trace back to one sample, sequenced in a study of OX40 agonist ivuxolimab in advanced cancers. Clones were sequenced by immunoSEQ multiplex PCR, and TCRdb holds only the in-frame ones, with some missing. The sample lists about 5,900 clones, 81% occurring once. Sequenced material: CD4+ or CD8+ T cells sorted from blood, taken in a trial of the OX40 agonist ivuxolimab. These receptors originate from an adult with an advanced solid tumor such as melanoma, head and neck, liver or kidney cancer.

The gene calls are TRBV19 and TRBJ2-7, with TRBD2 matching 11 bases. J lost 0 bases, V lost 5 bases, and 3 bases had no gene match. This CDR3 is 15 amino acids long. The germline gives CDR1 LNHDA, CDR2 SQIVND (reference sequence). CDR3 DNA sequence: TGTGCCAGTAGTCTAGCGGGGGGAGGCTCCTACGAGCAGTACTTC. It translates to CASSLAGGGSYEQYF.

The chain carries TRBV29-1 and TRBJ1-1; D not resolved. This CDR3 comprises 12 residues. Per the germline V gene, CDR1 is SQVTM and CDR2 is ANQGSEA. Trimming removed 8 bases at V and 4 bases at J, with 14 bases between. This CDR3 is CSTSHWGTEAFF. The CDR3, as DNA: TGCAGCACCTCGCACTGGGGCACTGAAGCTTTCTTT. Full variable domain (missing parts from reference TRBV29-1 and TRBJ1-1): SAVISQKPSRDICQRGTSLTIQCQVDSQVTMMFWYRQQPGQSLTLIATANQGSEATYESGFVIDKFPISRPNLTFSTLTVSNMSPEDSSIYLCSTSHWGTEAFFGQGTRLTVV.

The chain is built from TRBV11-2 and TRBJ2-7; TRBD1 aligns across 9 bases. Unmatched junction bases numbered 6, after V lost 0 bases and J lost 3 bases. Germline CDR1 is SGHAT and CDR2 is FQNNGV. The CDR3 totals 16 residues. The DNA for the CDR3 is TGTGCCAGCAGCTTAGAGATGACAGGGGGGTTCTACGAGCAGTACTTC. The encoded protein is CASSLEMTGGFYEQYF.

The genes are TRBV5-1 and TRBJ2-5, with a possible D match to TRBD1 (6 bases). Trimming took 0 bases from V and 5 from J, leaving 14 bases between them. From germline, CDR1 is SGHRS and CDR2 YFSETQ. This CDR3 spans 15 amino acids. In DNA form, the CDR3 reads TGCGCCAGCAGCTTGGTCCAGGGGCAATACGAGACCCAGTACTTC. This codes for CASSLVQGQYETQYF.

The CDR3 sequence: CASSPSGSVYEQYF. CDR3 nucleotide sequence: TGTGCCAGCTCACCTAGCGGGAGTGTCTACGAGCAGTACTTC. The V call is TRBV18, the J call TRBJ2-7, with 9 positions matching TRBD2. The CDR3 is 14 residues long. Germline CDR1 reads KGHSH; CDR2 reads LQKENI. V lost 3 bases to trimming and J lost 3 bases; unmatched junction nucleotides: 3.

This chain joins TRBV27 and TRBJ1-5, with D maybe TRBD1 (5 bases). Trimming removed 6 bases from V and 5 bases from J, with 14 bases in between. The CDR3 consists of 14 residues. Germline V gene sequence: CDR1 MNHEY, CDR2 SMNVEV (reference sequence). The CDR3 here is CASRQGDIYQPQHF. CDR3 in DNA: TGTGCCAGCAGACAAGGGGATATTTATCAGCCCCAGCATTTT.

This chain uses TRBV6-5 with TRBJ2-7; no firm D call. V was shortened by 2 bases and J by 4 bases, with 9 bases between the two germline ends. CDR3 size: 13 residues. The germline CDR1 and CDR2 sequences are MNHEY and SVGAGI. This CDR3 reads CASSYGYAYEQYF. CDR3 coding DNA: TGTGCCAGCAGTTACGGGTACGCGTACGAGCAGTACTTC.

This clone appeared a single time. V is TRBV4-1 and J is TRBJ2-1, with D maybe TRBD2 (7 bases). The CDR3 loop spans 17 amino acids. The germline CDR1 and CDR2 sequences are MGHRA and YSYEKL. Trimming took off 0 bases at V and 4 bases at J, with 16 bases between the two ends. CDR3 residues: CASSQESPGGPYNEQFF. In DNA, the CDR3 is TGCGCCAGCAGCCAAGAAAGCCCCGGGGGGCCTTACAATGAGCAGTTCTTC.